Each of the 19 T cell receptor beta chains below was sequenced from the same sample in a study of human versus mouse CDR3 diversity and MHC coevolution. Generated by immunoSEQ multiplex PCR, the TCRdb table keeps only in-frame clones and is missing some. Seen here are about 81,000 clones, just under 95% observed once, and the top ten hold 1.3% to 1.5%. Sequences were obtained from naive CD4+ T cells from blood. Documented subset: CD45RO-negative CD62L-positive naive CD4 T cells. The origin of the receptors is a person aged 30-69 years in good health.

The chain joins TRBV5-5 to TRBJ2-7; 16 bases match TRBD2. The CDR3 is 17 residues long. Looked up from germline, CDR1 is SGHKS and CDR2 is YYEKEE (reference sequence). The J segment lost 3 bases and the V segment lost 4 bases, leaving 7 bases of the junction unmatched. DNA of the CDR3: TGTGCCAGCAGCCAGGGACTAGCGGGAGGGCCTAACTACGAGCAGTACTTC. As protein: CASSQGLAGGPNYEQYF.

J is TRBJ2-7 and V is TRBV6-5; TRBD1 matches at 9 bases. Germline values: CDR1 MNHEY, CDR2 SVGAGI. The CDR3 is 14 amino acids. V was clipped by 4 bases and J by 4 bases; unmatched bases: 5. The CDR3 DNA reads as TGTGCCAGCAGTTCACAGGGGGCGCCATACGAGCAGTACTTC. Its protein is CASSSQGAPYEQYF.

The sample holds one count of this clone. The V gene is TRBV4-3, the J gene TRBJ2-7; a possible D gene is TRBD2 (6 bases). The CDR3 has 17 residues. Germline CDR1 LGHNA, CDR2 YSLEER. V shed 1 base and J shed 0 bases, with 16 bases lying between them. CDR3: CASSQGVNMGGSYEQYF. In nucleotides, the CDR3 is TGCGCCAGCAGCCAAGGGGTAAATATGGGGGGCTCCTACGAGCAGTACTTC.

The chain carries TRBV7-2 and TRBJ2-4; D unclear. With 1 base removed from V and 0 bases from J, the gap between germline ends came to 10 bases. The germline V gene encodes CDR1 SGHTA and CDR2 FQGNSA. The CDR3 consists of 16 residues. CDR3 coding DNA: TGTGCCAGCAGCTTAGACAGAGTACTAGCCAAAAACATTCAGTACTTC. This sequence encodes CASSLDRVLAKNIQYF.

This clone was recorded only once. This chain connects TRBV28 to TRBJ2-7, with 8 bases aligning to TRBD1. With V trimmed by 1 base and J by 4 bases, 6 bases remained unmatched. The V gene's germline CDR1 is MDHEN and CDR2 SYDVKM. The CDR3 spans 15 residues. Written as DNA, the CDR3 is TGTGCCAGCAGTTTATTCGGACAGGGATCTTACGAGCAGTACTTC. Translated, it gives CASSLFGQGSYEQYF.

Here the CDR3 reads CASSLGPQARADTQYF. Written as DNA, the CDR3 is TGTGCCAGCAGCTTGGGTCCCCAAGCGCGCGCAGATACGCAGTATTTT. V usage is TRBV5-4 and J usage is TRBJ2-3; D remains unclear. The CDR3 sequence is 16 residues long. Per the germline V gene, CDR1 is SGHNT and CDR2 is YYREEE (reference sequence). With 0 bases removed from V and 4 bases from J, the gap between germline ends came to 15 bases.

The genes are TRBV7-2 and TRBJ2-1; D uncertain. Per the germline V gene, CDR1 is SGHTA and CDR2 is FQGNSA. CDR3 length equals 14 residues. Trimming shortened V by 4 bases and J by 4 bases, and 11 bases separated the two germline ends. The CDR3 nucleotides are TGTGCCAGCAGCTCAGGCCCCCCGTACAATGAGCAGTTCTTC. Encoded protein: CASSSGPPYNEQFF. Supplemented by reference TRBV7-2 and TRBJ2-1, the full variable domain reads GAGVSQSPSNKVTEKGKDVELRCDPISGHTALYWYRQSLGQGLEFLIYFQGNSAPDKSGLPSDRFSAERTGGSVSTLTIQRTQQEDSAVYLCASSSGPPYNEQFFGPGTRLTVL.

Regarding this clone: The junction does not match germline at one end; this may be a read error. Additional DNA sequences in this sample encode the identical CDR3. The rearrangement uses TRBV7-6 and TRBJ1-6; D remains unclear. Germline V CDR1 and CDR2: SGHVS, FNYEAQ. The CDR3 contains 15 residues. CDR3 amino acids: CASSLAEEINSPLHF. CDR3 in DNA: TGTGCCAGCAGCTTAGCGGAGGAGATCAATTCCCCCCTCCACTTT.

This clone was seen only once. The chain joins TRBV5-4 to TRBJ2-1; a possible D gene is TRBD2 (5 bases). The germline gives CDR1 SGHNT, CDR2 YYREEE (reference sequence). Trimming took off 4 bases at V and 2 bases at J, with 13 bases between the two ends. The CDR3 is 15 residues long. CDR3 in amino acids: CASSAGLTPYNEQFF. The CDR3 DNA is TGTGCCAGCAGCGCCGGACTGACACCCTACAATGAGCAGTTCTTC.

The rearrangement links TRBV7-2 to TRBJ2-3; D unclear. Trimming stripped 5 bases from V and 5 bases from J, with 14 bases between. Germline V gene lookup returns CDR1 SGHTA and CDR2 FQGNSA. This CDR3 has 14 amino acids. CDR3 in amino acids: CASSRSLSGDTQYF. CDR3 DNA sequence: TGTGCCAGCAGCCGGTCGTTATCTGGAGATACGCAGTATTTT.

The rearrangement joins TRBV9 to TRBJ1-1; weak D call: TRBD1 (5 bases). The CDR3 loop spans 15 amino acids. Germline assignment: CDR1 SGDLS and CDR2 YYNGEE. V lost 0 bases, J lost 7 bases, and 16 bases lay in between. CDR3 sequence reads: CASSVGPGRDDEAFF. For the CDR3, the DNA is TGTGCCAGCAGCGTAGGTCCCGGCAGGGATGATGAAGCTTTCTTT.

V and J are TRBV6-1 and TRBJ1-1; D may be TRBD1 (6 bases). The V end was cut by 10 bases, the J end by 4 bases, with 19 bases between. Germline CDR1 reads MNHNS; CDR2 reads SASEGT. The CDR3 runs to 14 residues. For the CDR3, the DNA is TGTGCCATCCGGACAGTGTCGGCTGGCACTGAAGCTTTCTTT. As protein: CAIRTVSAGTEAFF.

The genes are TRBV9 and TRBJ2-2, with TRBD1 matching over 8 bases. There are 15 residues in the CDR3. The germline CDR1 and CDR2 sequences are SGDLS and YYNGEE. The J segment lost 7 bases and the V segment lost 3 bases, leaving 8 bases of the junction unmatched. The CDR3 spells CASSAAGGWSGELFF. The CDR3 DNA reads as TGTGCCAGCAGCGCCGCAGGGGGCTGGAGCGGGGAGCTGTTTTTT.

Only one count was recorded for this clone. This chain links TRBV11-2 with TRBJ2-2; 9 bases match TRBD2. The CDR3 contains 19 residues. The germline CDR1 and CDR2 sequences are SGHAT and FQNNGV. After removal of 2 bases from V and 0 bases from J, the junction contained 10 bases not matched to a gene. The DNA of the CDR3 is TGTGCCAGCAGCTTACGGGAAGCGGGAGGCTCCTCGAACACCGGGGAGCTGTTTTTT. This translates into CASSLREAGGSSNTGELFF. The whole variable domain, remainder taken from reference TRBV11-2 and TRBJ2-2, is EAGVAQSPRYKIIEKRQSVAFWCNPISGHATLYWYQQILGQGPKLLIQFQNNGVVDDSQLPKDRFSAERLKGVDSTLKIQPAKLEDSAVYLCASSLREAGGSSNTGELFFGEGSRLTVL.

The chain uses TRBV6-5 and TRBJ1-1; 8 bases map to TRBD1. This CDR3 has 14 residues. Germline CDR1 is MNHEY and CDR2 is SVGAGI. The trim removed 3 bases at V and 6 bases at J, leaving 6 bases unmatched. The CDR3 DNA is TGTGCCAGCAGTTATGACAGGGGAGAGTCTGAAGCTTTCTTT. It encodes CASSYDRGESEAFF.

The chain links TRBV27 to TRBJ2-1; the D gene is possibly TRBD2 (7 bases). Trimming removed 9 bases from V and 4 bases from J, with 16 bases in between. CDR1 MNHEY and CDR2 SMNVEV come from the germline V gene (reference sequence). The CDR3 extends over 14 amino acids. CDR3 DNA: TGTGCCAGGGGGGGGGCTAGCGGTTACAATGAGCAGTTCTTC. This sequence encodes CARGGASGYNEQFF.

The gene calls are TRBV6-5 and TRBJ1-1; 7 nucleotides match TRBD1. V shed 5 bases, J shed 1 base, and the junction held 4 bases outside the gene matches. The germline V gene has CDR1 MNHEY and CDR2 SVGAGI. The CDR3 sequence is 14 residues long. The CDR3: CASSPGGKNTEAFF. The CDR3 nucleotides are TGTGCCAGCAGTCCAGGGGGGAAGAACACTGAAGCTTTCTTT.

V gene TRBV9 combines with J gene TRBJ1-2, with D perhaps matching TRBD1 (6 bases). Trimming cost V 3 bases and J 4 bases, with 13 bases left between them. The V gene's germline CDR1 is SGDLS and CDR2 YYNGEE. The CDR3 spans 14 residues. The CDR3 is CASSGQRTAYGYTF. CDR3 DNA: TGTGCCAGCAGCGGCCAAAGGACAGCCTATGGCTACACCTTC.

The gene calls are TRBV11-2 and TRBJ1-4, with 8 bases lining up with TRBD1. This CDR3 is 14 amino acids long. Germline V gene data show CDR1 as SGHAT and CDR2 as FQNNGV. V trimming: 2 bases; J trimming: 8 bases; junction bases outside the gene matches: 4. The CDR3, as DNA: TGTGCCAGCAGCTTACGGACAGGGTGGGAAAAACTGTTTTTT. Translation: CASSLRTGWEKLFF. Filled out from reference TRBV11-2 and TRBJ1-4, the complete variable domain reads EAGVAQSPRYKIIEKRQSVAFWCNPISGHATLYWYQQILGQGPKLLIQFQNNGVVDDSQLPKDRFSAERLKGVDSTLKIQPAKLEDSAVYLCASSLRTGWEKLFFGSGTQLSVL.